This T cell receptor beta chain was captured by sequencing in a study of OX40 agonist ivuxolimab in advanced cancers. Study findings and constraints: The mean number of expanded clones was higher in CD8+ T cells than in CD4+. Part of the nonresponder group also had normalized T-cell clonal expansion that was low.

Assay: immunoSEQ multiplex PCR; the TCRdb copy retains only in-frame clones and omits some. Seen here are 50,000 to 70,000 clones, around 90% observed once, and the top ten hold roughly 11%. CDR1 is SNHLY and CDR2 is FYNNEI in the germline V gene. V lost 3 bases to trimming and J lost 0 bases; unmatched junction nucleotides: 7. The CDR3 covers 17 residues. Comments on this clone: The antigen remains undetermined.

The source of this sequence is an adult with an advanced solid tumor such as melanoma, head and neck, liver or kidney cancer. This chain joins TRBV2 and TRBJ1-4; 7 bases are a match to TRBD1. Sample: CD4+ or CD8+ T cells sorted from blood, taken in a trial of the OX40 agonist ivuxolimab. The CDR3 nucleotides are TGTGCCAGCAGTGAGTGGGCAGGGGGTTCAACTAATGAAAAACTGTTTTTT. It specifies CASSEWAGGSTNEKLFF. Filled out from reference TRBV2 and TRBJ1-4, the complete variable domain reads EPEVTQTPSHQVTQMGQEVILRCVPISNHLYFYWYRQILGQKVEFLVSFYNNEISEKSEIFDDQFSVERPDGSNFTLKIRSTKLEDSAMYFCASSEWAGGSTNEKLFFGSGTQLSVL.